This TCR beta chain originates from a study of T-cell memory formation after mild COVID-19. Study-wide context: Among the donors, TCR clusters were largely specific to each donor. The study's findings and limits: CM and EM subsets held most contracting CD4+ clones; EMRA held CD8+ ones. Some responding clones appeared in pre-infection memory, suggesting cross-reactive memory joined.

TCRdb ran MiXCR on the 5' RACE reads and lists one entry per CDR3 protein. This sample yields approximately 430,000 distinct CDR3 sequences, of which about 25% are seen a single time; approximately 14% belongs to the top ten. This CDR3 region has 18 residues. Germline V gives CDR1 KGHDR, CDR2 SFDVKD. V trimming: 4 bases; J trimming: 0 bases; junction bases outside the gene matches: 10. This clonotype was detected a few times. Its antigen remains unknown. The J gene is TRBJ2-1, the V gene TRBV24-1; TRBD2 matches at 8 bases. This TCR came from an adult woman who had mild COVID-19 (a few samples of this study predate the infection). Cell type and time point are not known. The sequenced material came from PBMCs or a T cell subset sorted from them (not recorded which). CDR3 residues: CATSEARTSWDSYNEQFF. In nucleotides, the CDR3 is TGTGCCACCAGTGAGGCCCGGACTAGCTGGGACTCCTACAATGAGCAGTTCTTC.